This T cell receptor beta chain was documented in a study of blood T cell repertoires in COVID-19. Study-level background: Acute and convalescent COVID-19 specimens originated in the United States, Italy and Spain. T cells, B-cell-depleted T cells, or PBMCs supplied cDNA or gDNA.

Original methodology: Reference gene primer amplification gave estimated nucleated cell counts. Libraries were prepared by immunoSEQ multiplex PCR; TCRdb keeps only in-frame clonotypes and omits some of them. V and J calls and clone size are those listed in that table; D and trimming were worked out from the DNA. The table has around 150,000 clones, 88% seen once. Germline V gives CDR1 GTSNPN, CDR2 SVGIG (reference sequence). The V gene lost 0 bases and the J gene lost 5 bases, with 17 bases spanning the gap. This CDR3 is 15 amino acids long. The chain employs TRBV30 and TRBJ2-7, with a weak D call TRBD2 (6 bases). This clonotype was obtained from a man aged 50-60 years with active or convalescent COVID-19. The specimen was peripheral blood. The CDR3 loop reads CAWSVGAGRRDEQYF. The DNA of the CDR3 is TGTGCCTGGAGTGTAGGGGCAGGGAGGCGCGACGAGCAGTACTTC.